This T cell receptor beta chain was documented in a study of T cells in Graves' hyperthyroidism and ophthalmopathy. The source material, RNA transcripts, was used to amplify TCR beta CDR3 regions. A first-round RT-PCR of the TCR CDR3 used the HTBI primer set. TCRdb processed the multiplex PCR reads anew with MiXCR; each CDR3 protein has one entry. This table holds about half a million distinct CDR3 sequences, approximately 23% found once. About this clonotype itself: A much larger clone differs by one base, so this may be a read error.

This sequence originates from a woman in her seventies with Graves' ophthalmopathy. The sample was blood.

The DNA for the CDR3 is TGTGCCAGCAGCTCTCTCAGACAGATCTCTGAAGCTCTCTTT. This sequence encodes CASSSLRQISEALF. The chain couples TRBV2 to TRBJ1-1, with D maybe TRBD1 (5 bases). CDR3 length: 14 residues. Germline V gives CDR1 SNHLY, CDR2 FYNNEI.